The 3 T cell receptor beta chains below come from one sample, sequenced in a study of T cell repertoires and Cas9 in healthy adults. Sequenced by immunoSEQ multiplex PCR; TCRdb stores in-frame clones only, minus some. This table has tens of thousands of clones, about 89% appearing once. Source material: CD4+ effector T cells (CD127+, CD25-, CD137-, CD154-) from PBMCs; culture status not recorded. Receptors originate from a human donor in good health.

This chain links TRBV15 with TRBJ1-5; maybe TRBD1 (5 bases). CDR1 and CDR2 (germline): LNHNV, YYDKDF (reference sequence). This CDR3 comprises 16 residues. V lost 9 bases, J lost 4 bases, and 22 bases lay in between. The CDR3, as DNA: TGTGCCACGAACGCGGGGATCGGGGGACCAAATCAGCCCCAGCATTTT. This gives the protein CATNAGIGGPNQPQHF. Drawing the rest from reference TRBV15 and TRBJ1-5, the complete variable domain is DAMVIQNPRYQVTQFGKPVTLSCSQTLNHNVMYWYQQKSSQAPKLLFHYYDKDFNNEADTPDNFQSRRPNTSFCFLDIRSPGLGDTAMYLCATNAGIGGPNQPQHFGDGTRLSIL.

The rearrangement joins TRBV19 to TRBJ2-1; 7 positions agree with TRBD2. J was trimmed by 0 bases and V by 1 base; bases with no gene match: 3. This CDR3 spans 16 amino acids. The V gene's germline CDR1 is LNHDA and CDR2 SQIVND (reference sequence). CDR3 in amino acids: CASSIGGSSSYNEQFF. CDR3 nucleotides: TGTGCCAGTAGTATAGGCGGGAGCAGCTCCTACAATGAGCAGTTCTTC. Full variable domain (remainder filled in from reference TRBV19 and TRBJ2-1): DGGITQSPKYLFRKEGQNVTLSCEQNLNHDAMYWYRQDPGQGLRLIYYSQIVNDFQKGDIAEGYSVSREKKESFPLTVTSAQKNPTAFYLCASSIGGSSSYNEQFFGPGTRLTVL.

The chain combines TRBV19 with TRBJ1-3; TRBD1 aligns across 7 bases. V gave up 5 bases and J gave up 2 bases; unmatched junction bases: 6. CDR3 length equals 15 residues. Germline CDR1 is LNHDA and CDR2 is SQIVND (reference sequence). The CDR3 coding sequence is TGTGCCAGTAGTCTTTCGACAGGGACTGGAAACACCATATATTTT. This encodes CASSLSTGTGNTIYF.